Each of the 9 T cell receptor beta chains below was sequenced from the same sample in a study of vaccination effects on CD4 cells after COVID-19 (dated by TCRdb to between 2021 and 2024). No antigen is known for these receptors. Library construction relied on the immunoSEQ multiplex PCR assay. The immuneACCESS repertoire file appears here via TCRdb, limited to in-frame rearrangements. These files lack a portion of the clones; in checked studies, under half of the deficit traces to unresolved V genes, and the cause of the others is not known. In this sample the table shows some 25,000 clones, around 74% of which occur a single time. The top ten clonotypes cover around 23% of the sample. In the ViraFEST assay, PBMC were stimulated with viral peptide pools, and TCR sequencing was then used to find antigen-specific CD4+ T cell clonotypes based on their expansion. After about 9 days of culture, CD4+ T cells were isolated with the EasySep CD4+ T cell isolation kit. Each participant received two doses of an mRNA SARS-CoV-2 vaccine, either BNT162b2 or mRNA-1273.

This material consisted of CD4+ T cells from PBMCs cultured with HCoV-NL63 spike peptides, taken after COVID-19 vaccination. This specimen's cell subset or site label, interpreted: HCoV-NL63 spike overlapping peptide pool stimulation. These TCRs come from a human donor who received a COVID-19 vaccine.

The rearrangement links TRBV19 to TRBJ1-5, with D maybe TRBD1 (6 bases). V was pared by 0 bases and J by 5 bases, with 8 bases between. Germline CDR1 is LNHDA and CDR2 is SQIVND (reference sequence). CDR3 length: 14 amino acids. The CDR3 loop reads CASSIEGGYQPQHF. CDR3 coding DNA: TGTGCCAGTAGTATAGAGGGGGGCTATCAGCCCCAGCATTTT.

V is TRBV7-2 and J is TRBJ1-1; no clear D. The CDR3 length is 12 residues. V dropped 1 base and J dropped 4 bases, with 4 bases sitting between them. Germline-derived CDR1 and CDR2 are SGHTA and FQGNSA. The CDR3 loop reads CASSLVSTEAFF. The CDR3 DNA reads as TGTGCCAGCAGCTTAGTGTCCACTGAAGCTTTCTTT.

Written as DNA, the CDR3 is TGTGCCAGCAGCCGGCGGCGGGGTGGCACCGGGGAGCTGTTTTTT. It codes for CASSRRRGGTGELFF. The genes are TRBV7-2 and TRBJ2-2; TRBD2 is a possible D gene (6 bases). The CDR3 spans 15 residues. The V end was cut by 5 bases, the J end by 4 bases, with 14 bases between. Germline CDR1 SGHTA, CDR2 FQGNSA.

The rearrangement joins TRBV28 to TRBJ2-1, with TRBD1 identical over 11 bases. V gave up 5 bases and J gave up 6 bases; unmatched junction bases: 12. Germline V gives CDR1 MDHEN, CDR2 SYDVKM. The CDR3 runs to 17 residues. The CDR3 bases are TGTGCCAGCAGTCCAACCCCCGGACAGGGGGCCCCCAATGAGCAGTTCTTC. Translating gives CASSPTPGQGAPNEQFF. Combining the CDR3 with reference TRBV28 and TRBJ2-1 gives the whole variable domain DVKVTQSSRYLVKRTGEKVFLECVQDMDHENMFWYRQDPGLGLRLIYFSYDVKMKEKGDIPEGYSVSREKKERFSLILESASTNQTSMYLCASSPTPGQGAPNEQFFGPGTRLTVL.

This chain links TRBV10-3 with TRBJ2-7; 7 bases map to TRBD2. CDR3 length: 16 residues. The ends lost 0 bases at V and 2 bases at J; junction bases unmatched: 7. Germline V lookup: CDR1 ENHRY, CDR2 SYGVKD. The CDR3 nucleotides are TGTGCCATCAGTGAGTCGGGGAGGGGTAGCGCCTACGAGCAGTACTTC. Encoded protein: CAISESGRGSAYEQYF.

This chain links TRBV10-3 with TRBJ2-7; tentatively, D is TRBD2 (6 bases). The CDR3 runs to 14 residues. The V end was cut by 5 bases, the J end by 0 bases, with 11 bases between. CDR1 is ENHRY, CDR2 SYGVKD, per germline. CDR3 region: CAISTGTDSYEQYF. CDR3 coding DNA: TGTGCCATCAGTACCGGGACTGACTCCTACGAGCAGTACTTC.

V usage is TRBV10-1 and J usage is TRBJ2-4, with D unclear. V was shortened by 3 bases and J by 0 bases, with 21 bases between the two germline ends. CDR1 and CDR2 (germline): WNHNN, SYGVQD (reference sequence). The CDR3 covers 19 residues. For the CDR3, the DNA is TGCGCCAGCAGTGAACACACCCGCAACCGCCTTTTAGCCAAAAACATTCAGTACTTC. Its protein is CASSEHTRNRLLAKNIQYF.

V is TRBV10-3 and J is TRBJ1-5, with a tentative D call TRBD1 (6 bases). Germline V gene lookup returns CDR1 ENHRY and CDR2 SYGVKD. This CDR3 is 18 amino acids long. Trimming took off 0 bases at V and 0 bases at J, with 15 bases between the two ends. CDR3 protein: CAISESNRALDSNQPQHF. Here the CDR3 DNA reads TGTGCCATCAGTGAGTCTAACAGGGCCTTGGATAGCAATCAGCCCCAGCATTTT.

The DNA for the CDR3 is TGTGCCAGCAGCTTAGACCAGGTCCACGGGGGCTATGGCTACACCTTC. Its translation: CASSLDQVHGGYGYTF. The J gene is TRBJ1-2, the V gene TRBV7-2; D might be TRBD1 (5 bases). V was pared by 1 base and J by 4 bases, with 16 bases between. The germline CDR1 and CDR2 sequences are SGHTA and FQGNSA. The CDR3 has 16 amino acids.